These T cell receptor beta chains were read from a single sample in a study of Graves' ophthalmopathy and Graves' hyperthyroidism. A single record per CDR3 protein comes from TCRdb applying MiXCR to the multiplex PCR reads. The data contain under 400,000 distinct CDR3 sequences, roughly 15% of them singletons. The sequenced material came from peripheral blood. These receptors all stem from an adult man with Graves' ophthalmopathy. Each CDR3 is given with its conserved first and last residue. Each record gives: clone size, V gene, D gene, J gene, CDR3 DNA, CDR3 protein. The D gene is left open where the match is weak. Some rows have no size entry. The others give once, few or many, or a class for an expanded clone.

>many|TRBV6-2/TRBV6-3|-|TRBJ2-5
TGTGCCAGCAGTTTGGCGGAGGGGGAGACCCAGTACTTC
CASSLAEGETQYF
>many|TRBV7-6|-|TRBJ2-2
TGTGCCAGCAGCGCCCGACCAAACACCGGGGAGCTGTTTTTT
CASSARPNTGELFF
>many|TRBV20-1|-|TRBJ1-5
TGCAGTGCTAGAGATTCTTTGCGTCCAGATAGCAATCAGCCCCAGCATTTT
CSARDSLRPDSNQPQHF
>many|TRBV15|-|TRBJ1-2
TGTGCCACCAGCAGAGAGAGTTATGGCTACACCTTC
CATSRESYGYTF
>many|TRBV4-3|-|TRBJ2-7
TGCGCCAGCAGCCAAGACGCCGGATGGGCCTACGAGCAGTACTTC
CASSQDAGWAYEQYF
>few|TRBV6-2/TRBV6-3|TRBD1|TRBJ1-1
TGTGCCAGCAGAGGACAGGGAAAAGGGACTGAAGCTTTCTTT
CASRGQGKGTEAFF
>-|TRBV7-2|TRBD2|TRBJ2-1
TGTGCCAGCAGCTTATCGGGGGGTGGGTACAATGAGCAGTTCTTC
CASSLSGGGYNEQFF
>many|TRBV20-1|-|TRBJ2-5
TGCAGTGCTAGAGCCCCCACGGGGGAACTGGAGACCCAGTACTTC
CSARAPTGELETQYF
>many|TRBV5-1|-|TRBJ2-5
TGCGCCAGCAGCCCGGGACTGTCAAGTGAGACCCAGTACTTC
CASSPGLSSETQYF
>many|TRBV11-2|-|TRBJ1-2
TGTGCCAGCAGCTTAGATTTACCAGGGGACGGCTACACCTTC
CASSLDLPGDGYTF
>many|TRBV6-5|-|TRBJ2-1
TGTGCCAGCCAACGGCAGCGGGCTTCCTACAATGAGCAGTTCTTC
CASQRQRASYNEQFF
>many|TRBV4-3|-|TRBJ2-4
TGCGCCAGCAGCCCCCGCGAAGGGGACATTCAGTACTTC
CASSPREGDIQYF
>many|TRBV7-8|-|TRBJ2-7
TGTGCCAGCAGCGACAGTTTCTACGAGCAGTACTTC
CASSDSFYEQYF
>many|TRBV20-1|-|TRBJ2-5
TGCAGTGCGGAGGCTCGACAGGAAGAGACCCAGTACTTC
CSAEARQEETQYF
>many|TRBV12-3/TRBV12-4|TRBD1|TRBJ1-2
TGTGCCAGCAGTTCGTGGACAGGGATGAACTATGGCTACACCTTC
CASSSWTGMNYGYTF
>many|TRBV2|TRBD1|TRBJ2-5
TGTGCCAGCAGAAGCACAGGGGGCTTAGAGACCCAGTACTTC
CASRSTGGLETQYF
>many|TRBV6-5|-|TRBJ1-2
TGTGCCAGCAGTTATAGGGGGGGTGATGGCTATGGCTACACCTTC
CASSYRGGDGYGYTF
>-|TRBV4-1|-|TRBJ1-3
TGCGCCAGCACCTTGACGGCCACCTCTGGAAACACCATATATTTT
CASTLTATSGNTIYF
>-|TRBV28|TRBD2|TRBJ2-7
TGTGCCAGCAGAGGAATAGCGGGAGGGCCGTCGTTGTACTTC
CASRGIAGGPSLYF
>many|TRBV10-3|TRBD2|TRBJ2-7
TGTGCCATCAGTGATAGCGGGATAACCTACGAGCAGTACTTC
CAISDSGITYEQYF
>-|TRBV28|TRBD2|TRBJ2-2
TGTGCCAGCAGGGGACTAGCGGGAGTATCAGGGGAGCTGTTTTTT
CASRGLAGVSGELFF
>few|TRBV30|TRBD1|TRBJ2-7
TGTGCCTGGAGGGATGTAAGGGACAGGGTGCGGGAGCAGTACTTC
CAWRDVRDRVREQYF
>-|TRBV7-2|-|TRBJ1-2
TGTGCCAGCAGCTTAGAGAGGGGAAGCGAGGGCTACACCTTC
CASSLERGSEGYTF
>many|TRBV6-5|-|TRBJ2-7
TGTGCCAGCAGTCCGAGGGGGAAATACGAGCAGTACTTC
CASSPRGKYEQYF
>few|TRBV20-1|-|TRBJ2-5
TGCAGTGCTACGGACTGGGAGACCCAGTACTTC
CSATDWETQYF
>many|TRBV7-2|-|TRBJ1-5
TGTGCCAGCAGCCCGAGGGATCAGCCCCAGCATTTT
CASSPRDQPQHF
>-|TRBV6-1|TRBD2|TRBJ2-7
TGTGCCAGCAGTCCGACACGGGAGGCGGCCTACGAGCAGTACTTC
CASSPTREAAYEQYF
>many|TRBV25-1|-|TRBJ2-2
TGTGCCAGCAGTGAATCCCTACCAAACACCGGGGAGCTGTTTTTT
CASSESLPNTGELFF
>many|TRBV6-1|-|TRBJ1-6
TGTGCCAGCAGTTATTTAATAGGTTCACCCCTCCACTTT
CASSYLIGSPLHF
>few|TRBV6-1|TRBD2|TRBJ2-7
TGTGCCAGCAGGGCGGGACTAGCGGCATACGAGCAGTACTTC
CASRAGLAAYEQYF
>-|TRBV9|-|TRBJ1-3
TGTGCCAGCAGCGTAGGATGGGCCGTCTCTGGAAACACCATATATTTT
CASSVGWAVSGNTIYF
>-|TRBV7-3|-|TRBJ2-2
TGTGCCAGCAGCTTAAGTGCGGAGAACACCGGGGAGCTGTTTTTT
CASSLSAENTGELFF
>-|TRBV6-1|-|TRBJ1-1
TGTGCCAGCAGATCGGCGGGTAGGGAAACTGAAGCTTTCTTT
CASRSAGRETEAFF
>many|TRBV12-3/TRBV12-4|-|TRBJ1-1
TGTGCCAGCACCCAGGACAGTCTGAACACTGAAGCTTTCTTT
CASTQDSLNTEAFF
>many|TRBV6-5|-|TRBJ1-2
TGTGCCAGCAGAACAGATCCTAGTTTGTCCTATGGCTACACCTTC
CASRTDPSLSYGYTF
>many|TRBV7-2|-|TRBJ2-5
TGTGCCAGCAGCTTACTTGGGGGCCAAGAGACCCAGTACTTC
CASSLLGGQETQYF
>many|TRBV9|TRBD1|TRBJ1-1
TGTGCCAGCAGCGTAGCCTTTAGACAGGGGGCAAGGGTAGAAACTGAAGCTTTCTTT
CASSVAFRQGARVETEAFF
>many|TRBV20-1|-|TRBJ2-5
TGCAGTGCTGCCCGAGAGACCCAGTACTTC
CSAARETQYF
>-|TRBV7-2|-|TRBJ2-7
TGTGCCAGCAGCCCCTTTCTGAAAACCTACGAGCAGTACTTC
CASSPFLKTYEQYF
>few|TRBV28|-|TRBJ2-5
TGTGCCAGCAGACAGGACTATAACCAAGAGACCCAGTACTTC
CASRQDYNQETQYF
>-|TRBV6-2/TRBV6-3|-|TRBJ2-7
TGTGCCAGCAGTTACCGAGGGACGCAGTACTTC
CASSYRGTQYF
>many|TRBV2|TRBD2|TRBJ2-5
TGTGCCAGCAGGAATGTGTGTGGGACTAGCGGGAGTAGGGAGACCCAGTACTTC
CASRNVCGTSGSRETQYF
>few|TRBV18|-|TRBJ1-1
TGTGCCAGCTCACCAGGCGGGCCAATGAACACTGAAGCTTTCTTT
CASSPGGPMNTEAFF
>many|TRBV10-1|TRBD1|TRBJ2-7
TGCGCCAGCAGTGATCGAGTGGGGACAGGGGGAAGTTGGCAGTACTTC
CASSDRVGTGGSWQYF
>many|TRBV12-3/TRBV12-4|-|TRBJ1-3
TGTGCCAGCAGTCAATGGGAAAACACCATATATTTT
CASSQWENTIYF
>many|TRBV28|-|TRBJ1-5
TGTGCCAGCAGTTCCCCCGGGGGCGACACAAACAATCAGCCCCAGCATTTT
CASSSPGGDTNNQPQHF
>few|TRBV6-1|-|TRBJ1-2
TGTGCCAGCAGTGAAGTCAATGCGGGGGGCTACACCTTC
CASSEVNAGGYTF
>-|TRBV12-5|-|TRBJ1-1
TGTGCTAGTGGTTTGATAGGGGCAGAGACTGAAGCTTTCTTT
CASGLIGAETEAFF
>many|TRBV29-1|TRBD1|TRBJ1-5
TGCAGCGTTGAAGTTTCAGGGGGAAGTGGCAATCAGCCCCAGCATTTT
CSVEVSGGSGNQPQHF
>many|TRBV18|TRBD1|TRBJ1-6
TGTGCCAGCTCACCTGAAAGACAGGGTCCCCTTTCACCCCTCCACTTT
CASSPERQGPLSPLHF
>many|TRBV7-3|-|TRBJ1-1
TGTGCCAGCAGCTTAAAGCGGGCGAACACTGAAGCTTTCTTT
CASSLKRANTEAFF
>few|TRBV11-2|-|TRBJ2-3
TGTGCCAGCCGCCCCAGCACAGATACGCAGTATTTT
CASRPSTDTQYF
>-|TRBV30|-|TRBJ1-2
TGTGCCTGGAGTGTACCAGGGACTGAGGGCTACACCTTC
CAWSVPGTEGYTF
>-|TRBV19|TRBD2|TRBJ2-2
TGTGCCAGTAGGGGGACTAGCGGAGCGGGCACCGGGGAGCTGTTTTTT
CASRGTSGAGTGELFF
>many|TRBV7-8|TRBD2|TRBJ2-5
TGTGCCAGCACCTTAGCGGGGAGAGAGACCCAGTACTTC
CASTLAGRETQYF
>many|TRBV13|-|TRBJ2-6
TGTGCCAGCAGCGAATCCGGGGTCCACCCCCTCTTTTCGGGGGCCAACGTCCTGACTTTC
CASSESGVHPLFSGANVLTF
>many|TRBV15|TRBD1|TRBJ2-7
TGTGCCACCAGCCGGAAGGGACAGGGGGACCAGCAGTACTTC
CATSRKGQGDQQYF
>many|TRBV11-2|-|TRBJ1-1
TGTGCCAGCAGCTTTCAGTACACTGAAGCTTTCTTT
CASSFQYTEAFF